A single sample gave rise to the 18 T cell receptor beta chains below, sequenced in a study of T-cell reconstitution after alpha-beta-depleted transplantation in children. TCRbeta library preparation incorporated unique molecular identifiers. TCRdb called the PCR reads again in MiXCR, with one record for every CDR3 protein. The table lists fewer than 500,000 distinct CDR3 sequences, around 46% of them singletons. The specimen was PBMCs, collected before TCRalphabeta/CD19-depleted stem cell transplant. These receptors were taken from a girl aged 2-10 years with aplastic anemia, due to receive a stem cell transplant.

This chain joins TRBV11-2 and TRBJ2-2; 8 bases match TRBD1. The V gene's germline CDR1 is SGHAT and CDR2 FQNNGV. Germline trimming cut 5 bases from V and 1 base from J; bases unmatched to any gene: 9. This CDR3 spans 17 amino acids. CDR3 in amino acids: CASSPGQVALNTGELFF. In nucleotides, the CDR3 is TGTGCCAGCAGCCCGGGACAGGTCGCCTTGAACACCGGGGAGCTGTTTTTT.

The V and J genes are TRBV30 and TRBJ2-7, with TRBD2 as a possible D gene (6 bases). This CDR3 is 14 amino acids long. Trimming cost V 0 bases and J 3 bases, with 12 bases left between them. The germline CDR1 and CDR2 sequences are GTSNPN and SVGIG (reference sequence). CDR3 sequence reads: CAWSVRLAFYEQYF. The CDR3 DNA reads TGTGCCTGGAGTGTACGTCTAGCGTTCTACGAGCAGTACTTC. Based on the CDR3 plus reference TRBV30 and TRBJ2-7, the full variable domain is SQTIHQWPATLVQPVGSPLSLECTVEGTSNPNLYWYRQAAGRGLQLLFYSVGIGQISSEVPQNLSASRPQDRQFILSSKKLLLSDSGFYLCAWSVRLAFYEQYFGPGTRLTVT.

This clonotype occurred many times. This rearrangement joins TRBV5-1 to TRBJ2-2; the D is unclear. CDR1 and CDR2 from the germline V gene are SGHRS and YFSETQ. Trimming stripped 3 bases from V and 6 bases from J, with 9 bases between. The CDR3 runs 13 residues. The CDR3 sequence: CASSSSVAGELFF. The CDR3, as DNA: TGCGCCAGCAGCTCCTCAGTGGCCGGGGAGCTGTTTTTT.

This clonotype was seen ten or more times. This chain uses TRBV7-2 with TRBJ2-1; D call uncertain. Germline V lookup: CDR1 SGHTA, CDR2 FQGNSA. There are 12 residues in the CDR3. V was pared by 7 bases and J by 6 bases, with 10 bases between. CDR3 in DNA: TGTGCCAGCAACAAACTACGCAATGAGCAGTTCTTC. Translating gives CASNKLRNEQFF.

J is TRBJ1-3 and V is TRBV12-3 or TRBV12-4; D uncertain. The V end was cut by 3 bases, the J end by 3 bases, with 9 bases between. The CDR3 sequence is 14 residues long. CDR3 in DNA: TGTGCCAGCAGTTTGTCGGCTCTTGGAAACACCATATATTTT. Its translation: CASSLSALGNTIYF.

CDR3 region: CASSLGSYSYNEQFF. CDR3 bases: TGTGCCAGCAGCTTAGGCAGCTATTCCTACAATGAGCAGTTCTTC. The gene calls are TRBV7-9 and TRBJ2-1; D gene unclear. CDR1 is SEHNR, CDR2 FQNEAQ, per germline (reference sequence). CDR3 length: 15 residues. Between the trimmed V and J ends, which lost 1 base and 1 base, there was a span of 8 bases. Full variable domain (outside the CDR3, taken from reference TRBV7-9 and TRBJ2-1): DTGVSQNPRHKITKRGQNVTFRCDPISEHNRLYWYRQTLGQGPEFLTYFQNEAQLEKSRLLSDRFSAERPKGSFSTLEIQRTEQGDSAMYLCASSLGSYSYNEQFFGPGTRLTVL.

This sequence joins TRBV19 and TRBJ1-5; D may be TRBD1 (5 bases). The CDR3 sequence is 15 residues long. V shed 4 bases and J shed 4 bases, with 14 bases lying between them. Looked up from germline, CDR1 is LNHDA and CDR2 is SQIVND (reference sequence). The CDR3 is CASSTLYRQNQPQHF. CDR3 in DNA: TGTGCCAGTAGTACACTCTACCGACAGAATCAGCCCCAGCATTTT.

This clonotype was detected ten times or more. CDR3 amino acids: CSARDPLRTGTYEQYF. The CDR3 nucleotides are TGCAGTGCTAGAGATCCGCTACGGACAGGGACCTACGAGCAGTACTTC. The V and J genes are TRBV20-1 and TRBJ2-7; 8 bases match TRBD1. V lost 0 bases to trimming and J lost 2 bases; unmatched junction nucleotides: 9. The CDR3 is made up of 16 amino acids. Germline V gene data show CDR1 as DFQATT and CDR2 as SNEGSKA (reference sequence).

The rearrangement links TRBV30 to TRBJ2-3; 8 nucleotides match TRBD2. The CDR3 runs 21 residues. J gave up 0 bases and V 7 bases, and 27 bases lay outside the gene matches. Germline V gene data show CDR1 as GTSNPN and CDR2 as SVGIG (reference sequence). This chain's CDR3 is CALDGRAEIRWARTSTDTQYF. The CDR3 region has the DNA TGTGCCTTGGACGGGAGGGCCGAAATAAGGTGGGCTAGAACTAGCACAGATACGCAGTATTTT.

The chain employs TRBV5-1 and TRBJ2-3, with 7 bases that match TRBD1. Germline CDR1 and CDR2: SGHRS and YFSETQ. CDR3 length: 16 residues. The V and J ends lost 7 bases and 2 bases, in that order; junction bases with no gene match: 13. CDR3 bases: TGCGCCAGCGGGGTTTTTACAGGGGCCTCCACAGATACGCAGTATTTT. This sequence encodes CASGVFTGASTDTQYF.

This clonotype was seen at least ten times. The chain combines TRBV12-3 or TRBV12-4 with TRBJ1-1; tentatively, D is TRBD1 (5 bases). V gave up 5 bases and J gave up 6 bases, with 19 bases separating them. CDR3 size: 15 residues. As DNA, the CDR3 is TGTGCCAGCAGTCTTTCCGCGCAGGGTGGCTCTGAAGCTTTCTTT. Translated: CASSLSAQGGSEAFF.

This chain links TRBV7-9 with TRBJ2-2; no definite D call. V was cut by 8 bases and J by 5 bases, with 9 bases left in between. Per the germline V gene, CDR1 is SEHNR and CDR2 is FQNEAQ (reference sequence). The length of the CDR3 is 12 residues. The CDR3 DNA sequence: TGTGCCAGCGCCGGCCCAACCGGGGAGCTGTTTTTT. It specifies CASAGPTGELFF.

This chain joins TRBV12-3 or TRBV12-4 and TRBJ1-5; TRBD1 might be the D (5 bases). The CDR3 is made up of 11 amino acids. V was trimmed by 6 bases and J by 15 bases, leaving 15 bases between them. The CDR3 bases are TGTGCCAGCAGGGGGGACGGTTCTTTGCATTTT. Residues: CASRGDGSLHF.

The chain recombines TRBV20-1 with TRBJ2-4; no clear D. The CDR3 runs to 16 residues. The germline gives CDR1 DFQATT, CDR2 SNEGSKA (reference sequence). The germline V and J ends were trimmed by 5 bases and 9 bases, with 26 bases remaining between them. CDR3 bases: TGCAGTGCTTCTCCAGGCCCTTTTGAACACGCAGGCATTCAGTACTTC. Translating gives CSASPGPFEHAGIQYF.

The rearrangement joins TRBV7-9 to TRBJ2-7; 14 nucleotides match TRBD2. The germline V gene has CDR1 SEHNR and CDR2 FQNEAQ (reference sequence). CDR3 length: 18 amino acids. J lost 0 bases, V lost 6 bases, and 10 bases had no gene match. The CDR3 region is CASSQVGTSGGPSYEQYF. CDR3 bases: TGTGCCAGCAGTCAAGTCGGGACTAGCGGGGGCCCCTCCTACGAGCAGTACTTC.

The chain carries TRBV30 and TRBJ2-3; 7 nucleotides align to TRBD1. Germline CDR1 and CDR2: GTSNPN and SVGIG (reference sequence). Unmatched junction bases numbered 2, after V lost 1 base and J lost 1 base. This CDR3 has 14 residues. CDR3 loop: CAWSDTGGTDTQYF. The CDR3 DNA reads TGTGCCTGGAGTGATACAGGGGGCACAGATACGCAGTATTTT. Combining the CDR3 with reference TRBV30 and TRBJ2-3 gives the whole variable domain SQTIHQWPATLVQPVGSPLSLECTVEGTSNPNLYWYRQAAGRGLQLLFYSVGIGQISSEVPQNLSASRPQDRQFILSSKKLLLSDSGFYLCAWSDTGGTDTQYFGPGTRLTVL.

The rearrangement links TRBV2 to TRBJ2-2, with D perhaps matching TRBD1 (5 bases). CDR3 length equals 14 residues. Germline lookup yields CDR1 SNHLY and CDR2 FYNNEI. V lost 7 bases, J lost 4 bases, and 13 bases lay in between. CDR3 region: CASIGAPGTGELFF. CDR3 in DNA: TGTGCCAGCATTGGGGCACCCGGCACCGGGGAGCTGTTTTTT.

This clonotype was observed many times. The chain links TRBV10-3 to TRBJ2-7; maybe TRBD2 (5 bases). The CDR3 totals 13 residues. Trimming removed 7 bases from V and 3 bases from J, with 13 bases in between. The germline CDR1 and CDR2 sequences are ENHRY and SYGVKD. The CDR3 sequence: CAINRGEGYEQYF. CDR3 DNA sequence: TGTGCCATCAATCGGGGTGAGGGCTACGAGCAGTACTTC.